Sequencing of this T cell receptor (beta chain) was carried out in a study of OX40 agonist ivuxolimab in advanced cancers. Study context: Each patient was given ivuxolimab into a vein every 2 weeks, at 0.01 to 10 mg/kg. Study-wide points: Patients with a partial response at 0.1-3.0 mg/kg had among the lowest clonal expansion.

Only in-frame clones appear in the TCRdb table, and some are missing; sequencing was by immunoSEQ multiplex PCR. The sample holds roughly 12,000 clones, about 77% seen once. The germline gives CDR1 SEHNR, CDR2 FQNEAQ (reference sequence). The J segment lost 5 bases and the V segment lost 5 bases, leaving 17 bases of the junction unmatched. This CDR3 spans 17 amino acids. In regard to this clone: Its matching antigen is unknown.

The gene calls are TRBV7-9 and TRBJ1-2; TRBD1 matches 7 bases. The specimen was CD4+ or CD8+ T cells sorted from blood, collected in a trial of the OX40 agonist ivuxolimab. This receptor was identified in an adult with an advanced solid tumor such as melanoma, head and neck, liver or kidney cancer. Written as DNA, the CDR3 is TGTGCCAGCAGCGACAGACTCTCCGGGACAGTACTTTATGGCTACACCTTC. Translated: CASSDRLSGTVLYGYTF. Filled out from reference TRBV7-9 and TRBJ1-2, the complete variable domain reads DTGVSQNPRHKITKRGQNVTFRCDPISEHNRLYWYRQTLGQGPEFLTYFQNEAQLEKSRLLSDRFSAERPKGSFSTLEIQRTEQGDSAMYLCASSDRLSGTVLYGYTFGSGTRLTVV.